The 15 T cell receptor beta chains reported below all come from one sample, sequenced in a study of T-cell reconstitution after alpha-beta-depleted transplantation in children. The TCRbeta library incorporated unique molecular identifiers. TCRdb fed the PCR reads into MiXCR, producing one record per CDR3 protein. This sample has some 220,000 distinct CDR3 sequences, with around 10% found just once. Sample: PBMCs from the stem cell graft donor, taken from the stem cell graft. Receptors originate from a human donor who donated a stem cell graft to a child with acute lymphoblastic leukemia.

This clonotype is medium-sized within its sample. The J gene is TRBJ2-3, the V gene TRBV24-1, with D perhaps assigned TRBD1 or TRBD2 (5 bases each). Germline CDR1 is KGHDR and CDR2 is SFDVKD. Trimming removed 5 bases from V and 5 bases from J, with 19 bases in between. The CDR3 loop spans 16 amino acids. In DNA form, the CDR3 reads TGTGCCACCAGTGTTCCTGGGGGAGACCGACGAGATACGCAGTATTTT. It encodes CATSVPGGDRRDTQYF.

There are a few counts of this clonotype. This chain joins TRBV5-1 and TRBJ2-5; 9 nucleotides agree with TRBD2. Germline-derived CDR1 and CDR2 are SGHRS and YFSETQ. The CDR3 contains 15 residues. V trimming: 4 bases; J trimming: 2 bases; junction bases outside the gene matches: 6. CDR3 coding DNA: TGCGCCAGCAGCCCCCCTCTAGCGGGGCAAGAGACCCAGTACTTC. This translates into CASSPPLAGQETQYF.

Only a few counts were recorded for this clonotype. The chain joins TRBV5-4 to TRBJ2-2; no clear D gene. Germline CDR1 and CDR2: SGHNT and YYREEE (reference sequence). V dropped 2 bases and J dropped 2 bases, with 10 bases sitting between them. This CDR3 contains 15 residues. DNA of the CDR3: TGTGCCAGCAGCTTCTCCGGGTTTAACACCGGGGAGCTGTTTTTT. Amino acids: CASSFSGFNTGELFF.

This clonotype was observed a handful of times. The rearrangement joins TRBV5-1 to TRBJ1-1; perhaps TRBD1 as D (5 bases). CDR3 length: 15 residues. Germline V lookup: CDR1 SGHRS, CDR2 YFSETQ. The V and J ends lost 0 bases and 0 bases respectively, with 9 bases between them. This CDR3 is CASSLGGTMNTEAFF. CDR3 nucleotide sequence: TGCGCCAGCAGCTTGGGTGGGACTATGAACACTGAAGCTTTCTTT.

This clonotype was observed a handful of times. The chain joins TRBV7-2 to TRBJ2-2; D might be TRBD1 (5 bases). In germline, CDR1 is SGHTA, CDR2 FQGNSA. V lost 2 bases and J lost 4, with 8 bases in between. The CDR3 totals 14 residues. The CDR3 DNA reads TGTGCCAGCAGCTTATCACAGGCCACCGGGGAGCTGTTTTTT. Translated: CASSLSQATGELFF.

The table lists this clonotype with many counts. The chain couples TRBV12-3 or TRBV12-4 to TRBJ1-1; TRBD1 matches 8 bases. The CDR3 runs to 17 residues. Trimming removed 7 bases from V and 3 bases from J; junction bases left unmatched: 16. The DNA for the CDR3 is TGTGCCAGCAATCCTGCCTTGGGACAGGCGTGGGACACTGAAGCTTTCTTT. It codes for CASNPALGQAWDTEAFF.

The chain uses TRBV6-5 and TRBJ1-1; 7 positions agree with TRBD1. CDR3 length equals 12 residues. V lost 8 bases, J lost 3 bases, and 3 bases stayed unmatched. Germline CDR1 and CDR2: MNHEY and SVGAGI. The CDR3 DNA follows: TGTGCCAGCCGTCAGGGGGACACTGAAGCTTTCTTT. Translated, it gives CASRQGDTEAFF.

This clonotype has just a few counts. The chain uses TRBV20-1 and TRBJ2-5; TRBD1 is a possible D gene (6 bases). The CDR3 spans 10 residues. CDR1 is DFQATT and CDR2 is SNEGSKA in the germline V gene (reference sequence). Trimming took 8 bases from V and 7 from J, leaving 11 bases between them. The CDR3 bases are TGCAGTTCCTGGGGGCGGACCCAGTACTTC. Translated, it gives CSSWGRTQYF.

This clonotype showed up many times. CDR3 DNA: TGCAGTGCCCGGCACCATGATTCCTACGAGCAGTACTTC. Protein: CSARHHDSYEQYF. This rearrangement joins TRBV20-1 to TRBJ2-7; D is undetermined. Germline-derived CDR1 and CDR2 are DFQATT and SNEGSKA (reference sequence). The CDR3 consists of 13 residues. V shed 6 bases and J shed 1 base, with 13 bases lying between them.

This clonotype has a handful of counts. The genes are TRBV18 and TRBJ1-6, with D unclear. CDR3 length: 16 amino acids. V lost 2 bases to trimming and J lost 2 bases, with 10 bases between them. CDR1 is KGHSH, CDR2 LQKENI, per germline. CDR3 in amino acids: CASSPVRLPYNSPLHF. The CDR3 DNA follows: TGTGCCAGCTCACCAGTAAGGCTACCCTATAATTCACCCCTCCACTTT. Full variable domain (remainder filled in from reference TRBV18 and TRBJ1-6): NAGVMQNPRHLVRRRGQEARLRCSPMKGHSHVYWYRQLPEEGLKFMVYLQKENIIDESGMPKERFSAEFPKEGPSILRIQQVVRGDSAAYFCASSPVRLPYNSPLHFGNGTRLTVT.

As DNA, the CDR3 is TGTGCCAGCCGGCGGGGGGACGGCGGGGAGCTGTTTTTT. It encodes CASRRGDGGELFF. The rearrangement joins TRBV12-3 or TRBV12-4 to TRBJ2-2, with 8 positions matching TRBD2. The V gene end was trimmed by 8 bases and the J gene end by 7 bases; junction bases not matched to a gene: 6. The CDR3 loop spans 13 amino acids.

The chain is built from TRBV7-7 and TRBJ2-1, with TRBD1 as a possible D gene (6 bases). Germline lookup yields CDR1 SSHAT and CDR2 FNYEAQ (reference sequence). The length of the CDR3 is 13 residues. V was cut by 5 bases and J by 5 bases, with 10 bases left in between. The DNA for the CDR3 is TGTGCCAGCAGCCCGCAGGGGCACAATGAGCAGTTCTTC. Translation: CASSPQGHNEQFF.

The V gene is TRBV4-2, the J gene TRBJ2-5; a possible D gene is TRBD2 (6 bases). V was pared by 4 bases and J by 1 base, with 13 bases between. Germline V gene lookup returns CDR1 LGHNA and CDR2 YNFKEQ. CDR3 length: 15 amino acids. The CDR3 reads CASSRLADLQETQYF. DNA for the CDR3: TGTGCCAGCAGCCGTTTAGCGGATCTCCAAGAGACCCAGTACTTC.

This clonotype was detected many times. The gene calls are TRBV20-1 and TRBJ2-1; 10 bases are a match to TRBD1. J was trimmed by 7 bases and V by 6 bases; bases with no gene match: 9. The germline CDR1 and CDR2 sequences are DFQATT and SNEGSKA (reference sequence). CDR3 length: 14 amino acids. The CDR3 region is CSATGTGDKNEQFF. The DNA for the CDR3 is TGCAGTGCCACCGGGACAGGGGATAAGAATGAGCAGTTCTTC.

This chain links TRBV7-9 with TRBJ2-3; 8 bases fit TRBD1. The V gene's germline CDR1 is SEHNR and CDR2 FQNEAQ (reference sequence). The trim removed 9 bases at V and 0 bases at J, leaving 14 bases unmatched. The CDR3 runs 17 residues. CDR3 nucleotide sequence: TGTGCCAGGGGGTTGGGCACAGGGGGAATTAGCACAGATACGCAGTATTTT. This gives the protein CARGLGTGGISTDTQYF.